This T cell receptor beta chain was profiled in a study of regulatory T cells in long-lasting Graves disease listed by TCRdb under 2021. About the study as a whole: Persistent Graves' disease was defined as antithyroid drug treatment for over 5 years with persistently positive TSH receptor autoantibodies. TCR sequencing covered some 13 persistent and roughly 20 newly diagnosed Graves' disease patients, 33 samples in total. The study took place in China and was registered as a clinical trial. Peripheral blood TCR sequencing and RNA sequencing compared persistent Graves' disease patients with newly diagnosed Graves' disease patients. In the clinical cohort, patients with persistent Graves' disease had used antithyroid drugs for an average of about 10 years. Results the study describes overall, beyond this receptor: Patients with persistent disease shared more public clonotypes (approximately 2,500) than newly diagnosed patients did (about 970). The study examined only peripheral blood because the primary lesion, thyroid tissue, could not be accessed. Persistent disease showed preferential use of TRBV28, TRBJ1-2 and TRBJ2-5, whereas newly diagnosed disease favored TRBV20-1 and TRBJ2-1. Persistent Graves' disease patients showed lower TCR Shannon entropy and fewer highly expanded clones than newly diagnosed patients, suggesting clonal expansion. Sequencing and analysis were restricted to the TCR beta chain. As a limitation, the authors acknowledged that the small sample size may reduce accuracy.

The label giving this sample's time point can be read as: persistent/refractory GD, antithyroid drugs over 5 years with positive TRAb. RNA was extracted from PBMCs in TRIzol for both TCR sequencing and RNA sequencing. Graves' disease was diagnosed according to American Thyroid Association guidelines. Patients were recruited from an endocrinology department in Xi'an, China. Each patient gave roughly 10 milliliters of peripheral blood, collected in an EDTA anticoagulant tube. Ficoll Paque Plus density gradient separation was used to isolate PBMCs, and no additional T cell sorting was done. An Agilent 2100 Bioanalyzer and agarose gel were used to check RNA quality, while a NanoDrop 2000 measured RNA concentration. With respect to this clonotype: It lacks a known antigen. Per-nucleotide qualities are absent, and no much larger clonotype sits a single base away.

CDR1 and CDR2, looked up from the germline V gene, are MNHNS and SASEGT. V loses 6 bases at its end and J loses 3 bases; junction bases beyond the gene matches: 3. The CDR3 measures 14 amino acids from cysteine to phenylalanine. CDR3 DNA is the only sequence kept; it has 42 bases, read in frame from the first base. Library preparation used multiplex PCR. The listed sequencing device is Illumina HiSeq 4000. To build TCR beta libraries, CDR3 regions were amplified by Arm-PCR using iRepertoire HTBI primers. Before sequencing, the PCR products underwent gel purification. Under the source paper's analysis protocol: A total of around 59 TRBV and under 15 TRBJ segments were identified across samples and were used for gene usage analysis of CDR3 amino acid clonotypes. Filtered high-quality paired reads were merged into contigs using COPE and FqMerger. BLAST was used to align contigs to IMGT TRBV, TRBD and TRBJ reference genes, and CDR3 was defined according to IMGT. Any clonotype with a frequency above 0.1% was counted as a highly expanded clone. Repertoire diversity was measured by Shannon entropy, and V-J evenness by the Gini coefficient. A clonotype was considered public if more than one individual shared it. TCRdb reprocessed the public reads (quality trimming at Q25 with fastp, clone calling with MiXCR) and kept in-frame beta chains. Rows are unified per CDR3 protein, each entry keeping the most common DNA and genes. The V and J calls and clone size are TCRdb's, not the authors'. This sample is represented by roughly 500,000 distinct CDR3 sequences; roughly 23% of them were singletons. Approximately 14% of the sample goes to the ten largest clones.

This sequence uses TRBV6-1 and TRBJ2-2; 8 middle bases align to TRBD2. This specimen was peripheral blood mononuclear cells (PBMCs), taken when the disease was refractory, from a patient treated with antithyroid drugs. The receptor's source is a female donor with Graves disease. DNA sequence: TGTGCCAGCAGGCGGGGGGTCCACACCGGGGAGCTGTTTTTT. Its translation is CASRRGVHTGELFF.